This TCR beta chain was recovered during a study of blood T cell repertoires in COVID-19. Study overall: Collection of acute and convalescent COVID-19 samples took place in the United States, Italy and Spain. Nucleic acid was either cDNA or gDNA, and it came from T cells, B-cell-depleted T cells, or PBMCs.

Germline V lookup: CDR1 SGHRS, CDR2 YFSETQ. V was trimmed by 4 bases and J by 2 bases, leaving 10 bases between them. The CDR3 has 14 amino acids. A single count supports this clone. As originally analysed: Estimation of nucleated cell counts was performed using reference gene primer amplification. Profiled with immunoSEQ multiplex PCR; TCRdb holds only in-frame clones, not every one. Clonal size and the V and J genes are those of that table, whereas D and trimming came from the DNA. This table has about 150,000 clones, about 87% appearing once. The gene calls are TRBV5-1 and TRBJ1-3; D possibly corresponds to TRBD1 (5 bases). The source of this sequence is a human donor in a cohort sampled during active COVID-19. Material: peripheral blood. The CDR3 DNA follows: TGCGCCAGCAGCGCCCAGGGTGCTGGAAACACCATATATTTT. Translation: CASSAQGAGNTIYF.